These 13 T cell receptor beta chains were all obtained from the same sample, sequenced in a study. TCRdb redid the calling of the 5' RACE reads with MiXCR, one entry per CDR3 protein. The sample shows tens of thousands of distinct CDR3 sequences, around a quarter of them seen only once. The sequencing sample was made of naive CD4+ T cells sorted from blood. Subset given: naive CD4+ T cells, CD4+CD45RA+CD25-. These TCRs come from a female donor with breast cancer.

There are a few counts of this clonotype. The chain employs TRBV5-1 and TRBJ2-3; TRBD2 agrees at 8 bases. In germline, CDR1 is SGHRS, CDR2 YFSETQ. The CDR3 sequence is 16 residues long. V trimming: 5 bases; J trimming: 1 base; junction bases outside the gene matches: 9. The chain's CDR3 is CASSDPAGARTDTQYF. CDR3 DNA: TGCGCCAGCAGTGATCCAGCGGGGGCCCGCACAGATACGCAGTATTTT.

This clonotype was counted only a few times. The rearrangement uses TRBV7-9 and TRBJ2-6, with a weak D call TRBD2 (6 bases). The CDR3 sequence is 14 residues long. Trimming pared 1 base from V and 14 bases from J, leaving 15 bases between. CDR1 SEHNR and CDR2 FQNEAQ come from the germline V gene (reference sequence). The CDR3 nucleotides are TGTGCCAGCAGCTTAGAAGGGACTGAGGGAATCCTGACTTTC. It specifies CASSLEGTEGILTF. Full variable domain (outside the CDR3, taken from reference TRBV7-9 and TRBJ2-6): DTGVSQNPRHKITKRGQNVTFRCDPISEHNRLYWYRQTLGQGPEFLTYFQNEAQLEKSRLLSDRFSAERPKGSFSTLEIQRTEQGDSAMYLCASSLEGTEGILTFGAGSRLTVL.

This clonotype was detected once. V is TRBV4-1 and J is TRBJ1-1; 8 bases map to TRBD1. The germline V gene has CDR1 MGHRA and CDR2 YSYEKL. The CDR3 is 14 amino acids. Germline trimming cut 5 bases from V and 5 bases from J; bases unmatched to any gene: 7. The CDR3: CASSSPTGGTEAFF. Here the CDR3 DNA reads TGCGCCAGCAGCTCTCCTACAGGGGGGACTGAAGCTTTCTTT.

This chain uses TRBV7-3 with TRBJ1-2, with D maybe TRBD1 (6 bases). Looked up from germline, CDR1 is SGHTA and CDR2 is FQGTGA. The CDR3 is 15 residues long. Trimming pared 2 bases from V and 1 base from J, leaving 11 bases between. CDR3 DNA: TGTGCCAGCAGCTTACAGGGGTCGGGTAACTATGGCTACACCTTC. Translating it yields CASSLQGSGNYGYTF.

Comment on this clonotype: The junction departs from the called germline gene at one end, perhaps through a read error. V gene TRBV3-1 combines with J gene TRBJ2-2; the D gene is possibly TRBD1 (6 bases). The CDR3 has 15 amino acids. CDR1 and CDR2 from the germline V gene are LGHDT and YNNKEL (reference sequence). CDR3 in amino acids: CASSLTGVNTGELFF. The DNA of the CDR3 is TGTGCCAGCAGCCTGACAGGAGTAAACACCGGGGAGCTGTTCTTT.

This clonotype is judged medium-sized (0.01 to 0.1%). The gene calls are TRBV4-3 and TRBJ2-5; TRBD1 or TRBD2 may be the D gene (5 bases each). Looked up from germline, CDR1 is LGHNA and CDR2 is YSLEER. CDR3 size: 16 residues. V lost 0 bases, J lost 5 bases, and 16 bases lay in between. CDR3 residues: CASSQDHRAREETQYF. DNA for the CDR3: TGCGCCAGCAGCCAAGATCACCGGGCCAGGGAGGAGACCCAGTACTTC.

This clonotype showed up just a few times. In nucleotides, the CDR3 is TGTGCCAGCAGTTTAGACCGTGGTAGTAATTCACCCCTCCACTTT. Translating gives CASSLDRGSNSPLHF. This sequence joins TRBV28 and TRBJ1-6; no clear D. The V end lost 2 bases, the J end lost 6 bases, and 11 bases lay between the germline ends. The germline V gene encodes CDR1 MDHEN and CDR2 SYDVKM. The CDR3 consists of 15 residues.

With regard to this clonotype: This could be a read error, since a much larger clone is one nucleotide away. The chain carries TRBV20-1 and TRBJ1-6; a weak D match, TRBD1 (5 bases). Germline-derived CDR1 and CDR2 are DFQATT and SNEGSKA (reference sequence). This CDR3 is 15 amino acids long. Here the CDR3 DNA reads TGCAGTGCTAGAGTTTTTGGGGACGTCGGTTCACCCCCCCACTTT. Translated, it gives CSARVFGDVGSPPHF.

The chain has TRBV4-1 and TRBJ2-7, with 8 bases matching TRBD2. Germline lookup yields CDR1 MGHRA and CDR2 YSYEKL. The CDR3 has 16 amino acids. V trimming: 3 bases; J trimming: 0 bases; junction bases outside the gene matches: 7. The CDR3 DNA reads as TGCGCCAGCAGCCAGCGGACCGGGACTAGCTCCTACGAGCAGTACTTC. Its translation is CASSQRTGTSSYEQYF.

The chain employs TRBV10-3 and TRBJ2-2; D is unresolved. V was cut by 2 bases and J by 4 bases, with 8 bases left in between. Germline V CDR1 and CDR2: ENHRY, SYGVKD. The CDR3 has 14 residues. The CDR3 spells CAISEDNVTGELFF. Written as DNA, the CDR3 is TGTGCCATCAGTGAGGATAACGTCACCGGGGAGCTGTTTTTT.

This clonotype was counted once. J is TRBJ2-1 and V is TRBV7-2; 11 positions agree with TRBD2. The V gene's germline CDR1 is SGHTA and CDR2 FQGNSA. J was trimmed by 6 bases and V by 5 bases; bases with no gene match: 6. The CDR3 covers 15 residues. CDR3 in amino acids: CASSLISGRANEQFF. The DNA of the CDR3 is TGTGCCAGCAGCCTAATTAGCGGGAGGGCCAATGAGCAGTTCTTC. Drawing the rest from reference TRBV7-2 and TRBJ2-1, the complete variable domain is GAGVSQSPSNKVTEKGKDVELRCDPISGHTALYWYRQSLGQGLEFLIYFQGNSAPDKSGLPSDRFSAERTGGSVSTLTIQRTQQEDSAVYLCASSLISGRANEQFFGPGTRLTVL.

This clonotype was found a few times. The CDR3 DNA reads TGCAGTGCCCGATCGACAGGGGGATATGGCTACACCTTC. Translated: CSARSTGGYGYTF. The V and J genes are TRBV20-1 and TRBJ1-2; 9 nucleotides match TRBD1. The CDR3 is 13 amino acids. Trimming at V came to 6 bases and at J to 5 bases, leaving 7 bases not matched to a gene. In germline, CDR1 is DFQATT, CDR2 SNEGSKA (reference sequence).

The chain links TRBV7-9 to TRBJ1-1; 7 nucleotides line up with TRBD1. The CDR3 runs to 14 residues. V lost 7 bases to trimming and J lost 1 base; unmatched junction nucleotides: 6. Per the germline V gene, CDR1 is SEHNR and CDR2 is FQNEAQ (reference sequence). The CDR3: CASTEGAANTEAFF. The CDR3, as DNA: TGTGCCAGCACCGAGGGGGCCGCGAACACTGAAGCTTTCTTT.